This paragraph covers one T cell receptor (beta chain) sequence. Its antigen is unknown. No base qualities exist here, and no much larger clone lies one base off it. There are 14 amino acids in the CDR3, from cysteine to phenylalanine inclusive. Only the CDR3 DNA is retained, 42 bases long and in frame from the first base. Sequences SGHDT (CDR1) and YYEEEE (CDR2) are obtained from the germline V gene. Trimming at the junction amounts to 2 bases on V and 1 base on J, and the germline ends lie 9 bases apart. The data were taken from a study of cytomegalovirus exposure and HLA in healthy donors (dated by TCRdb to between 2016 and 2019). Describing the broader study: In an earlier analysis of about 560 of the donors, 276 Gb of sequence data and 117 million unique TCR beta sequences from roughly 200 million T cells were reported. A later genetic analysis took genome-wide SNP genotypes for about 55% of the 666 donors and used that subset as a discovery cohort. Of the roughly 400 genotyped donors, approximately 80% were placed in the genetic ancestry cluster associated with self-reported Caucasian donors. In addition to the first cohort of roughly 700 subjects, a separate validation cohort of 130 or so different subjects was used. To predict cytomegalovirus infection status, the study combined high-throughput TCR immunosequencing, statistical association of individual TCRs with disease status, and machine learning. In an earlier analysis of roughly 600 of the donors, high-throughput TCR beta sequencing was used to judge whether each TCR beta V gene segment behaved as functional or pseudogenic. Roughly 5 DR-DQ haplotypes were handled as single units for association and clustering because linkage in the cohort was strong. A later analysis re-analyzed previously published TCR beta repertoires from 660 or so donors and added high-resolution HLA genotyping to study TCR occurrence patterns. Both class I and class II loci were covered by HLA typing, at four-digit resolution. Among 300 to 500 genotyped donors of the cohort, an average of approximately 200,000 unique TCR beta nucleotide sequences was sequenced per donor, of which about 19% were non-productive. Donor age, sex, ethnicity and CMV serostatus were compiled together with the repertoire data. The study was designed to test whether signatures of past pathogen exposure could be identified by cataloging public T cell receptors. The number of typed donors differed by locus: about 629-630 for A, B, C, DRB1 and DQB1; 522 for DQA1; some 590 for DPA1; and 400 to 480 for DPB1. Approximately 310 gigabases of sequencing data and 70 million to 85 million unique TCR sequences were included in an early release covering about 700 HLA-typed donors. Every discovery cohort repertoire had been produced on one sequencing platform. Using immunosequencing, the study profiled T cell repertoires from 666 subjects and related those repertoires to cytomegalovirus serostatus. The later analysis used no new phenotypic data to find candidate immune exposures, relying instead on TCR beta sequences and their occurrence across donors.

What the study reported, not specific to this receptor: Strong co-occurrence of HLA alleles, especially DR and DQ, made assigning TCR associations to individual alleles difficult. A further reported finding was that TCR beta sequences accurately predicted the HLA-A and HLA-B alleles for most subjects in the first cohort. In this cohort, only TCR beta chains were sequenced, and detectable features were limited by the absence of alpha or paired-chain data. The classifier was reported to diagnose cytomegalovirus status with high specificity and sensitivity in both the original cohort and the validation cohort. According to a later analysis, most CMV-associated TCR beta chains appeared to be HLA-restricted, and the HLA associations seemed to be driven largely by CMV exposure. Most TCR sequences were seen in very few donors, while some public TCRs were found in many individuals. In a later analysis, HLA-associated TCR beta chains showed more clonal expansion and lower generation probabilities than non-associated chains that were equally common. An earlier analysis of 587 of the donors showed that most TCR beta V segments appeared in productive rearrangements either about 90% or about 30% of the time, which broadly matched IMGT annotations. According to a later analysis, TCR association rates differed among HLA loci, with DRB1 alleles showing the most associated TCRs and HLA-C alleles showing the fewest. Three of the identified cytomegalovirus-associated TCR beta chains were confirmed in vitro to be specific for cytomegalovirus antigens. Correlated functional status among segregating V segments might be attributable to linkage disequilibrium, but an unknown experimental factor could not be ruled out. A later genetic analysis reported fewer N-insertions in productive TCRs among donors in an Asian-associated ancestry cluster than the roughly 620-donor mean. The only immune exposure information available for the cohort was CMV serostatus. The authors suggested that the approach could potentially be extended to other disease states and immunological phenotypes. Because counts were too low, about 18 rarely observed V segments, including chromosome 9 orphons, were left out of the earlier analysis of approximately 500 of the donors. Sequencing depth was assumed to be roughly uniform across donors in the presence/absence analyses, though that assumption may not hold. In a later analysis, around 15,000 TCR beta sequences were associated with specific HLA alleles at a false discovery rate of 0.05. In a later analysis, several top co-occurrence clusters were reported to appear linked to parvovirus B19, influenza, CMV and Epstein-Barr virus. An association between a missense DCLRE1C variant and V-gene and J-gene trimming of TCR beta chains was found in a later genetic analysis and replicated in an independent cohort. Some IMGT-functional V segments, including TRBV6-2 and TRBV6-3, could not be distinguished by the 87-base-pair reads and were therefore excluded. A total of fewer than 200 TCR beta chains were listed by the study as associated with cytomegalovirus. A group of highly shared sequence variants was considered likely to be a technical artifact of the sequencing pipeline. Because HLA typing was unavailable for some donors at each locus, only the typed subset was used in association tests.

Library preparation used the immunoSEQ multiplex PCR assay. A mixture of 60 forward primers for TCR Vbeta segments and 13 reverse primers for TCR Jbeta segments was used in the multiplex PCR. Amplification of the CDR3 region of rearranged TCR beta genes was performed with a multiplex PCR assay on genomic DNA. The amplified TCR beta libraries were sequenced on the Illumina HiSeq System as 87-base-pair reads. Per the source publication's procedure: A later analysis tallied 75 million to 95 million unique TCR beta chains across the approximately 670 repertoires, and around 12 million of those chains were shared by two or more donors. Raw reads were error-corrected and collapsed into unique sequences with a nearest-neighbor algorithm that merged closely related sequences to remove PCR and sequencing errors. Alignment of CDR3 sequences to IMGT reference sequences was used to assign V, D and J gene segments. For a sequence to be retained, a match of at least six nucleotides to both a V gene segment and a J gene segment was required. A rearrangement was called productive if the CDR3 had no stop codons and remained in frame with V and J, and every other rearrangement was called non-productive. CDR3 was defined by IMGT convention, running from the second conserved V-encoded cysteine to the conserved J-encoded phenylalanine. In an earlier analysis of 550 to 650 of the donors, sequences lacking an unambiguous match to a single V gene segment were excluded. An earlier analysis of over 450 of the donors classified V segments as functional when productive rearrangements were above 56.7% and as segregating when the standard deviation between donors was above 5%. To diagnose cytomegalovirus status from the catalog of TCR beta chain sequences, a statistical classification framework was built. In a later analysis, V and J genes were assigned by comparing TCR nucleotide sequences against IMGT/GENE-DB human TR gene sequences. The TCRdist pipeline was used in a later analysis to assign CDR3 sequences and most-parsimonious VDJ recombination scenarios. A later analysis defined each TCR beta chain by its CDR3 amino acid sequence plus V-gene family, and excluded reads lacking a unique V-gene family. In a later analysis, several hundred highly shared, low-generation-probability nucleotide sequences were removed to address suspected cross-contamination and a sequencing artifact. In a later analysis, a clonal expansion index for each public chain was calculated from normalized within-repertoire ranks of inferred template counts. A later analysis computed generation probabilities with a VDJ recombination model fitted to out-of-frame rearrangements, and checked the results against IGoR. In a later analysis, hypergeometric tests were used to score TCR-TCR, TCR-HLA and TCR-CMV co-occurrence, with a repertoire-size bias correction applied to TCR pairs. False discovery rates were estimated in a later analysis by permuting HLA or CMV assignments 20 times. In a later analysis, co-occurring TCRs were grouped using DBSCAN, and TCRdist sequence similarity was added for clustering within HLA-allele-positive subsets. Repertoires with fewer than 30,000 or more than 120,000 public chains, plus five repertoires with anomalous nucleotide sharing, were excluded from co-occurrence clustering. TCRdb took over this immuneACCESS table, retaining in-frame rearrangements with V and J assigned. Such tables are incomplete; in checked studies, under half of the missing clones stem from an unresolved V gene, and the remainder is unexplained. Clone size and the V and J calls come from that table; the DNA yielded D and trimming. The sample profile shows about 130,000 clones; about four fifths of them were found once. Of the sample, about 0.76% falls within the top ten clones.

The cohort was made up of 500 to 800 healthy bone marrow donors. All cohort members were sampled while nominally healthy, although unrecorded immune exposures were likely present. The donor tested CMV seronegative and was one of the 352 seronegative cohort members. A peripheral blood sample was collected from each donor, and TCR beta sequencing was performed on peripheral blood mononuclear cells. The Qiagen DNeasy Blood Extraction Kit was used to extract genomic DNA from the blood cell samples. The sequenced sample consisted of PBMCs. The rearrangement combines TRBV5-6 with TRBJ1-2, with a tentative D gene TRBD1 over 6 matching bases. The sequence was collected from a man younger than 35 in good health and CMV-seronegative. The CDR3 reads CASSFGQLNYGYTF. The nucleotide sequence reads as follows: TGTGCCAGCAGCTTCGGACAGCTTAACTATGGCTACACCTTC. This CDR3, with the reference TRBV5-6 and TRBJ1-2 proteins standing in past its ends, gives the full variable domain DAGVTQSPTHLIKTRGQQVTLRCSPKSGHDTVSWYQQALGQGPQFIFQYYEEEERQRGNFPDRFSGHQFPNYSSELNVNALLLGDSALYLCASSFGQLNYGYTFGSGTRLTVV.